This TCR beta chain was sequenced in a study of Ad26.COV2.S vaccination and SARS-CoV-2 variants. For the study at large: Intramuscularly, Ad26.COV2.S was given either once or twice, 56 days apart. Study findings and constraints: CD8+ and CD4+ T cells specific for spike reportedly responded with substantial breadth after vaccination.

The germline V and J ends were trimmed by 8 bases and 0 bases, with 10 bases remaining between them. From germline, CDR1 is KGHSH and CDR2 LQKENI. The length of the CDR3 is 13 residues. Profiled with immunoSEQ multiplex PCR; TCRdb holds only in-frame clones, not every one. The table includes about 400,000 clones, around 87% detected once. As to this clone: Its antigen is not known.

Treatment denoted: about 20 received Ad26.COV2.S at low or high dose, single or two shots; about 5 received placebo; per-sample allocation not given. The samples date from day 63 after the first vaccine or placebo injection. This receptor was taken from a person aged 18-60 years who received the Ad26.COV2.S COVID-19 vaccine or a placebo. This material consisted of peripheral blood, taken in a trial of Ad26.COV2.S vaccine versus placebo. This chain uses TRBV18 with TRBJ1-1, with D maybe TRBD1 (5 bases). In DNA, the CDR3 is TGTGCCAGCACCGGGACGATGAACACTGAAGCTTTCTTT. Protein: CASTGTMNTEAFF. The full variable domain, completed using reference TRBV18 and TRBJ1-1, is NAGVMQNPRHLVRRRGQEARLRCSPMKGHSHVYWYRQLPEEGLKFMVYLQKENIIDESGMPKERFSAEFPKEGPSILRIQQVVRGDSAAYFCASTGTMNTEAFFGQGTRLTVV.